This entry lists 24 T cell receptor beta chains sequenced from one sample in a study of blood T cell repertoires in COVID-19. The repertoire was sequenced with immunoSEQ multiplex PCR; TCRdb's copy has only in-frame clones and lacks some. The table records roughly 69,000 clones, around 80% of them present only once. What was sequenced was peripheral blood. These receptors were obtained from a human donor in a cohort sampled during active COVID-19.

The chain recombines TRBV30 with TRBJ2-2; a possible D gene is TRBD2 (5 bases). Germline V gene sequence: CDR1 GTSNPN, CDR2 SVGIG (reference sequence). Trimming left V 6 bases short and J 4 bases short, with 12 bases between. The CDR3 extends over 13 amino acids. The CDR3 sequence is CACLLGPTGELFF. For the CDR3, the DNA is TGTGCCTGCCTACTAGGACCCACCGGGGAGCTGTTTTTT.

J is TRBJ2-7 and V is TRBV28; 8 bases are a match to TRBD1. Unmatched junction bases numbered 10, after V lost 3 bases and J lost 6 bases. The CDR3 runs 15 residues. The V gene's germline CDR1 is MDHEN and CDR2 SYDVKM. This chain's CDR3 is CASSFRDRRFAEQYF. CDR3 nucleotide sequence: TGTGCCAGCAGTTTTCGGGACAGGAGGTTCGCCGAGCAGTACTTC.

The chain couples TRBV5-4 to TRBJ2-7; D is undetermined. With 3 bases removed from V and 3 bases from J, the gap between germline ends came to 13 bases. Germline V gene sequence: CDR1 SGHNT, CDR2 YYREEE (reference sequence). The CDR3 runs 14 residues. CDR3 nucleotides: TGTGCCAGCAGCTCGATCCACAGAGACTACGAGCAGTACTTC. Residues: CASSSIHRDYEQYF.

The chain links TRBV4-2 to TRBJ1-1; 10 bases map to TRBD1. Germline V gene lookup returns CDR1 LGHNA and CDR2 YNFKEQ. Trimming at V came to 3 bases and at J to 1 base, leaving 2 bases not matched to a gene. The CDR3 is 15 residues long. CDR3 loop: CASSQGQGPNTEAFF. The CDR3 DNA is TGTGCCAGCAGCCAGGGACAGGGGCCGAACACTGAAGCTTTCTTT.

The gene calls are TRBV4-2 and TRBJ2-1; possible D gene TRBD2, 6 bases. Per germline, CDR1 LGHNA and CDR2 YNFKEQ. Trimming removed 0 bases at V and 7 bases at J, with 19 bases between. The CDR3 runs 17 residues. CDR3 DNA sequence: TGTGCCAGCAGCCAAGAAGCTGAACTAGCTCCGTTGAATGAGCAGTTCTTC. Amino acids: CASSQEAELAPLNEQFF.

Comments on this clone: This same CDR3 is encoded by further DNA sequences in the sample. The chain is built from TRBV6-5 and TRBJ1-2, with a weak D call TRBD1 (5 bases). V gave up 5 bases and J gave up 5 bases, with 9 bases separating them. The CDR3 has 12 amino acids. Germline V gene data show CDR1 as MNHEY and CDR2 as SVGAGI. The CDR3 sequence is CASSRQGYGYTF. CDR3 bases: TGTGCCAGCAGTCGTCAGGGTTATGGCTACACCTTC.

The CDR3 DNA sequence: TGTGCCAGCAGTGAACGGGGGGGAACGGTGAGGAATTCACCCCTCCACTTT. This encodes CASSERGGTVRNSPLHF. The gene calls are TRBV6-1 and TRBJ1-6, with D perhaps TRBD1 (5 bases). Trimming removed 2 bases from V and 7 bases from J, with 18 bases in between. Germline V lookup: CDR1 MNHNS, CDR2 SASEGT. The CDR3 sequence is 17 residues long.

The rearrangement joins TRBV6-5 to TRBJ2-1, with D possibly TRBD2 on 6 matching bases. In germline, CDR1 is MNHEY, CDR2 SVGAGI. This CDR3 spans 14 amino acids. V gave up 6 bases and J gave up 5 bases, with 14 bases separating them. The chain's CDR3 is CASSDLLANNEQFF. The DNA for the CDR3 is TGTGCCAGCAGCGACCTACTAGCAAACAATGAGCAGTTCTTC.

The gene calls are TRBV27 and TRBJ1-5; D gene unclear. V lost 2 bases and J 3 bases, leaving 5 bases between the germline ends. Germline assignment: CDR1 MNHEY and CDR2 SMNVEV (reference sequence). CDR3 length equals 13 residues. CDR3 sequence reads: CASSLQANQPQHF. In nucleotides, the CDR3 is TGTGCCAGCAGTTTACAGGCCAATCAGCCCCAGCATTTT.

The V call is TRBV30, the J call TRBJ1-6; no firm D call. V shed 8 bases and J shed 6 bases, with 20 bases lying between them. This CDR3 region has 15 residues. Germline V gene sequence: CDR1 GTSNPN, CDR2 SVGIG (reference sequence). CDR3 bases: TGTGCCCTAGGCAGAGGGTCCCAAACTAATTCACCCCTCCACTTT. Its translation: CALGRGSQTNSPLHF.

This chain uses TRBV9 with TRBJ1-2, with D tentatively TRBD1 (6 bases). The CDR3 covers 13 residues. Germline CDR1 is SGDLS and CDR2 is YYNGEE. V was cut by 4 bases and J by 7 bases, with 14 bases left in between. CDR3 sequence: CASSSSGGAGYTF. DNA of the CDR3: TGTGCCAGCAGCTCCTCGGGGGGGGCTGGCTACACCTTC.

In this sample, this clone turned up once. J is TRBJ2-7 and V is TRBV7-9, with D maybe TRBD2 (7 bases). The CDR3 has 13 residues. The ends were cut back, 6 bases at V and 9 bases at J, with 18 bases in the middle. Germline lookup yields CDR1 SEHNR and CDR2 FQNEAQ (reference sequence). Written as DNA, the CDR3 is TGTGCCAGCAGAGGGGAGGGGGAAACGGTGCAGTACTTC. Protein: CASRGEGETVQYF. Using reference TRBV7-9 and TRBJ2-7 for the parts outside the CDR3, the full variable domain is DTGVSQNPRHKITKRGQNVTFRCDPISEHNRLYWYRQTLGQGPEFLTYFQNEAQLEKSRLLSDRFSAERPKGSFSTLEIQRTEQGDSAMYLCASRGEGETVQYFGPGTRLTVT.

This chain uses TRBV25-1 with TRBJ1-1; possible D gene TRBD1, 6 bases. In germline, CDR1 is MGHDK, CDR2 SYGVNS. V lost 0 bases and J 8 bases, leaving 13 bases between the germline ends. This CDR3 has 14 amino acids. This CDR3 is CASSEYSPGHEAFF. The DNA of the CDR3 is TGTGCCAGCAGTGAATACTCTCCGGGACACGAAGCTTTCTTT.

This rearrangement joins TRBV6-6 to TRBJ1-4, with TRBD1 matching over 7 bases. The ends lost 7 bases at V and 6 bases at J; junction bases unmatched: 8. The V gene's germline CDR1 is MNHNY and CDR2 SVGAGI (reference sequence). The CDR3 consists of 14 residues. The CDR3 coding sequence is TGTGCCAGCAAACCAGGGGGTGGGGATGAAAAACTGTTTTTT. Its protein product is CASKPGGGDEKLFF.

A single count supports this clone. CDR3 amino acids: CASSQSLQVDSGNTIYF. CDR3 nucleotides: TGTGCCAGCAGCCAGTCCCTACAGGTTGACTCTGGAAACACCATATATTTT. The chain carries TRBV7-9 and TRBJ1-3; possible D gene TRBD1, 5 bases. The CDR3 runs 17 residues. The V gene lost 5 bases and the J gene lost 0 bases, with 17 bases spanning the gap. Germline values: CDR1 SEHNR, CDR2 FQNEAQ (reference sequence).

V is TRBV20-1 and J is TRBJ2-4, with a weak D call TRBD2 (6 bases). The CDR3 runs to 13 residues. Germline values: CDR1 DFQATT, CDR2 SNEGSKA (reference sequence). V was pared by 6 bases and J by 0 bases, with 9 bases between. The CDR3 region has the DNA TGCAGTGCCAGTAGCGGAGCCAAAAACATTCAGTACTTC. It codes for CSASSGAKNIQYF.

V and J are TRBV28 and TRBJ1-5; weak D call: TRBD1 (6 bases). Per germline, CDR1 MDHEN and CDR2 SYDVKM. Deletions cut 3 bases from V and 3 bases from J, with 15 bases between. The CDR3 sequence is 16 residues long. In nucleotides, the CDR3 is TGTGCCAGCAGTTTTAGGGCCAGGGGCTTCAATCAGCCCCAGCATTTT. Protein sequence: CASSFRARGFNQPQHF.

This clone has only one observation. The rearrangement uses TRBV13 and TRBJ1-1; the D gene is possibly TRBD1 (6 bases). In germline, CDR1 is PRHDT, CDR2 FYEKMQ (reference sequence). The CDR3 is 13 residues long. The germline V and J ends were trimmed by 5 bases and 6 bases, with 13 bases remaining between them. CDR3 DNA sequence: TGTGCCAGCAGCACCAGGGGCGCGGCTGAAGCTTTCTTT. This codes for CASSTRGAAEAFF. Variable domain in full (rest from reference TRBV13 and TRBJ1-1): AAGVIQSPRHLIKEKRETATLKCYPIPRHDTVYWYQQGPGQDPQFLISFYEKMQSDKGSIPDRFSAQQFSDYHSELNMSSLELGDSALYFCASSTRGAAEAFFGQGTRLTVV.

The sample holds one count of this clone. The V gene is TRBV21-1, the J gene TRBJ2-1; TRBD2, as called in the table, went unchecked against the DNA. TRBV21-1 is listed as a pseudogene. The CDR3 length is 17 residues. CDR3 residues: CASSYSASQSSYNEQFF. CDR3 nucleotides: TGTGCCAGCAGTTATAGCGCGAGCCAGAGCTCCTACAATGAGCAGTTCTTC.

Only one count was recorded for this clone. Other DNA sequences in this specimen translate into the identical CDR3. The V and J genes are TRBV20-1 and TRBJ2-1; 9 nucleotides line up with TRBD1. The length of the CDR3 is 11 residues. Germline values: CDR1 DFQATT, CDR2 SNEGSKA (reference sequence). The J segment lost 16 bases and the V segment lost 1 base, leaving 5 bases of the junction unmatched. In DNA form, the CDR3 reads TGCAGTGCTAGAGTCCGGGACAGGGTTTTCTTC. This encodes CSARVRDRVFF.

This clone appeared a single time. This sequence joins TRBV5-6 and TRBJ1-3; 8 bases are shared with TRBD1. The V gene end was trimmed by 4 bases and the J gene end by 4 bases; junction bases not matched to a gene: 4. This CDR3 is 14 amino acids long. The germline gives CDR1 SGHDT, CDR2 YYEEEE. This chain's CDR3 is CASSGGTGGNTIYF. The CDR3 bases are TGTGCCAGCAGCGGAGGGACAGGAGGAAACACCATATATTTT.

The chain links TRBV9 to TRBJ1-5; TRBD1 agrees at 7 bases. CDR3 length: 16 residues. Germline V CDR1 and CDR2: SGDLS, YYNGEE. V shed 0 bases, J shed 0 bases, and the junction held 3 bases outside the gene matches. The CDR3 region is CASSVGTGDSNQPQHF. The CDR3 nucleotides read TGTGCCAGCAGCGTAGGCACAGGGGATAGCAATCAGCCCCAGCATTTT.

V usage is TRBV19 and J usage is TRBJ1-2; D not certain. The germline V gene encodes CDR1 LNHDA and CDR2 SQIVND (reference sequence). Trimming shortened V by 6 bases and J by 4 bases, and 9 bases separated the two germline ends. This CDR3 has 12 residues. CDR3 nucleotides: TGTGCCAGTAGCCGAGACTTCTATGGCTACACCTTC. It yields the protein CASSRDFYGYTF.

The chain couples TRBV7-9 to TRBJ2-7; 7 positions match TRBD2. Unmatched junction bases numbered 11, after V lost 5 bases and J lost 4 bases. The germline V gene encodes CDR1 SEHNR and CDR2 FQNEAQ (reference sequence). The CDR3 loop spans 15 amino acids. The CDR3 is CASSPPGGSVYEQYF. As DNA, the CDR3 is TGTGCCAGCAGCCCTCCCGGCGGGAGTGTATACGAGCAGTACTTC.